The next 9 T cell receptor beta chains were all read from a single sample in a study of blood T cells in healthy people across ages. Alongside a J-beta primer mix, a sample-barcoded 5' primer served in a second PCR lasting 7 to 11 cycles. Via MiXCR, TCRdb re-called the 5' RACE reads, giving one row per CDR3 protein. The sample includes about 650,000 distinct CDR3 sequences, 45% to 60% seen only once; the top ten take around an eighth. Sequencing was performed on blood. The receptor source for this set is a woman aged 80 or over in good health.

This chain joins TRBV28 and TRBJ2-1; 10 bases agree with TRBD1. The length of the CDR3 is 15 residues. J lost 3 bases, V lost 7 bases, and 6 bases had no gene match. Per germline, CDR1 MDHEN and CDR2 SYDVKM. The CDR3 DNA reads TGTGCCAGCACCCCCGGGGACAGGGGCTACAATGAGCAGTTCTTC. Protein: CASTPGDRGYNEQFF.

The rearrangement links TRBV7-3 to TRBJ2-1; 7 positions agree with TRBD2. V lost 5 bases and J lost 5; bases outside the gene matches: 9. Germline lookup yields CDR1 SGHTA and CDR2 FQGTGA. This CDR3 is 15 amino acids long. The CDR3 nucleotides read TGTGCCAGCAGCCCCCTGGGACTACCAAACAATGAGCAGTTCTTC. Its translation: CASSPLGLPNNEQFF.

This chain connects TRBV12-3 or TRBV12-4 to TRBJ2-7; 8 bases align to TRBD1. The CDR3 totals 17 residues. V lost 4 bases and J lost 0; bases outside the gene matches: 11. Here the CDR3 reads CASSSYSGTGFSYEQYF. For the CDR3, the DNA is TGTGCCAGCAGTTCCTACTCCGGGACAGGATTCTCCTACGAGCAGTACTTC.

V and J are TRBV7-2 and TRBJ2-7; a possible D gene is TRBD1 (5 bases). V dropped 1 base and J dropped 6 bases, with 13 bases sitting between them. In germline, CDR1 is SGHTA, CDR2 FQGNSA. This CDR3 region has 14 residues. The CDR3 coding sequence is TGTGCCAGCAGCTTAGGCAGGGTTGCCTCCGAGCAGTACTTC. Residues: CASSLGRVASEQYF.

To note about this clonotype: Given a much more abundant clone one base away, this may be a read error. The chain uses TRBV7-2 and TRBJ2-3; 10 bases match TRBD2. Germline CDR1 is SGHTA and CDR2 is FQGNSA. The CDR3 is 17 amino acids. CDR3 protein: CASSFFGVAGGTYTQYF. The CDR3, as DNA: TGTGCCAGCAGCTTTTTTGGGGTAGCGGGGGGCACATATACGCAGTATTTT.

This clonotype appeared many times. The chain has TRBV2 and TRBJ2-5; D remains unclear. CDR3 length equals 13 residues. Germline CDR1 is SNHLY and CDR2 is FYNNEI. V lost 5 bases and J 7 bases, leaving 14 bases between the germline ends. The CDR3 region is CASSTDVRGTQYF. CDR3 bases: TGTGCCAGCAGTACCGACGTCAGAGGGACCCAGTACTTC.

The chain recombines TRBV14 with TRBJ2-3, with 7 bases aligning to TRBD2. Germline V gene sequence: CDR1 SGHDN, CDR2 FVKESK. After removal of 3 bases from V and 0 bases from J, the junction contained 6 bases not matched to a gene. The CDR3 totals 16 residues. This chain's CDR3 is CASSQEAGRSTDTQYF. Written as DNA, the CDR3 is TGTGCCAGCAGCCAGGAAGCGGGGCGGAGCACAGATACGCAGTATTTT.

The CDR3 nucleotides are TGTGCCAGCAGCACCCAGAGCAGGGGAGTAACTAATGAAAAACTGTTTTTT. Protein product: CASSTQSRGVTNEKLFF. This chain uses TRBV7-2 with TRBJ1-4, with a possible D match to TRBD1 (6 bases). The CDR3 is 17 residues long. The germline CDR1 and CDR2 sequences are SGHTA and FQGNSA. Trimming shortened V by 5 bases and J by 1 base, and 17 bases separated the two germline ends.

J is TRBJ2-5 and V is TRBV30, with D unresolved. The CDR3 runs to 13 residues. Trimming took off 2 bases at V and 1 base at J, with 8 bases between the two ends. Looked up from germline, CDR1 is GTSNPN and CDR2 is SVGIG (reference sequence). CDR3 nucleotide sequence: TGTGCCTGGAGTTTTAACGTCCAAGAGACCCAGTACTTC. It translates to CAWSFNVQETQYF.